Listed below are T cell receptor beta chains from one sample, sequenced in a study of PD-1 blockade in classical Hodgkin lymphoma. The protocol was immunoSEQ multiplex PCR, while the TCRdb copy is restricted to in-frame clones and leaves out a portion. The sample has 34,000 or so clones, about 90% seen once. Sequences were derived from CD4+ T cells from blood, sampled before the fourth cycle of nivolumab. The source is a human donor with classical Hodgkin lymphoma. The CDR3 runs from the conserved cysteine through the conserved F or W. A D gene is named only where the DNA matches it firmly. Expanded clones are given a class, and other clones once, few, many or no size at all.

v_gene	abundance	j_gene	d_gene	CDR3nt	CDR3aa
TRBV6-4	NA	TRBJ1-5	NA	TGTGCCAGCAGTGAAAGAGCGAACCAGCCCCAGCATTTT	CASSERANQPQHF
TRBV15	NA	TRBJ1-3	NA	TGTGCCACCAGCAGAAAACAGGGCTCTGGAAACACCATATATTTT	CATSRKQGSGNTIYF
TRBV7-2	NA	TRBJ1-1	TRBD1	TGTGCCAGCAGACCATGGGACAGGGACACTGAAGCTTTCTTT	CASRPWDRDTEAFF
TRBV27	NA	TRBJ2-1	NA	TGTGCCAGCAGCACACTCGCCGACAATGAGCAGTTCTTC	CASSTLADNEQFF
TRBV15	NA	TRBJ1-1	NA	TGTGCCACCAGCAGAGGAGGGACTGAAGCTTTCTTT	CATSRGGTEAFF
TRBV5-1	NA	TRBJ2-1	TRBD2	TGCGCCAGCAGCTCCTTGGGGACTAGCGGGAGAAAGAGGCCCAATGAGCAGTTCTTC	CASSSLGTSGRKRPNEQFF
TRBV10-1	NA	TRBJ1-5	NA	TGCGCCAGCAGTGCAGAATTGGGGGGGTCGAACAATCAGCCCCAGCATTTT	CASSAELGGSNNQPQHF
TRBV13	NA	TRBJ2-1	NA	TGTGCCAGCAGCTTCCGGCGTGAGCAGTTCTTC	CASSFRREQFF
TRBV28	NA	TRBJ1-5	NA	TGTGCCAGCAGTCTACTAGGGGATCAGCCCCAGCATTTT	CASSLLGDQPQHF
TRBV14	once	TRBJ1-1	NA	TGTGCCAGCAGCCGTATAAACACTGAAGCTTTCTTT	CASSRINTEAFF
TRBV5-6	NA	TRBJ1-2	NA	TGTGCCAGCAGCTTGTATCGGGTTAACTATGGCTACACCTTC	CASSLYRVNYGYTF
TRBV30	NA	TRBJ1-3	NA	TGTGCCTGGAGTTATGGCGGGACTGGAAACACCATATATTTT	CAWSYGGTGNTIYF
TRBV4-1	NA	TRBJ1-4	NA	TGCGCCAGCAGCCAAGTGCCGGCAGTAAATGAAAAACTGTTTTTT	CASSQVPAVNEKLFF
TRBV7-9	NA	TRBJ2-3	TRBD2	TGTGCCAGCAGCTCCCGTACTAGCGGGAGCCCAGATACGCAGTATTTT	CASSSRTSGSPDTQYF
TRBV5-1	NA	TRBJ2-7	NA	TGCGCCAGCAGCTTGGGGGTCGACTACGAGCAGTACTTC	CASSLGVDYEQYF
TRBV19	NA	TRBJ1-3	TRBD1	TGTGCCGCGCATGGGGACAGGGGGCCCAACACCATATATTTT	CAAHGDRGPNTIYF
TRBV30	NA	TRBJ2-5	NA	TGTGCCTCGGCATTGCGAGAGACCCAGTACTTC	CASALRETQYF
TRBV5-5	NA	TRBJ1-1	NA	TGTGCCAGCAGCTCGCTACGGGCAGGCAAAGGGTTCCCTGACACTGAAGCTTTCTTT	CASSSLRAGKGFPDTEAFF